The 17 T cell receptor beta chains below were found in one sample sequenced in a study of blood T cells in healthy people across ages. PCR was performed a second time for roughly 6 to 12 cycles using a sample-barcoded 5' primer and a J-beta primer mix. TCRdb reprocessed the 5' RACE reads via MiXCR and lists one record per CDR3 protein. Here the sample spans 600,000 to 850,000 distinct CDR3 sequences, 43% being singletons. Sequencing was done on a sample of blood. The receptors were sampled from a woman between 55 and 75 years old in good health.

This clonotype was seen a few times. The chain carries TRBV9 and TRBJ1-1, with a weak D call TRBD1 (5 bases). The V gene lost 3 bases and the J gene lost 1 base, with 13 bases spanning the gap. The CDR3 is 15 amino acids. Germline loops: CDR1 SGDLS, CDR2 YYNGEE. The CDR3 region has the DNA TGTGCCAGCAGCGCGCAGGGATGGCGGAACACTGAAGCTTTCTTT. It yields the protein CASSAQGWRNTEAFF.

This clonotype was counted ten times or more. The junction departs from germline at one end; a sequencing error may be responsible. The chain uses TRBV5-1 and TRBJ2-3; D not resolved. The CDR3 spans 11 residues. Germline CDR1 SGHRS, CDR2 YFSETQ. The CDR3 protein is CASSLKDTQYF. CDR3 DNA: TGTGCCAGCAGCTTAAAAGATACGCAGTATTTT.

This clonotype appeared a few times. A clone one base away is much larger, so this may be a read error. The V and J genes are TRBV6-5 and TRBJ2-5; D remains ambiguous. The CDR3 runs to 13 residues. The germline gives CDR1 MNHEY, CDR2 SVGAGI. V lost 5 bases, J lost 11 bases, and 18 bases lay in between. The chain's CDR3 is CASSQSYGNEQYF. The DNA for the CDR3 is TGTGCCAGCAGTCAGTCCTACGGTAATGAGCAGTACTTC.

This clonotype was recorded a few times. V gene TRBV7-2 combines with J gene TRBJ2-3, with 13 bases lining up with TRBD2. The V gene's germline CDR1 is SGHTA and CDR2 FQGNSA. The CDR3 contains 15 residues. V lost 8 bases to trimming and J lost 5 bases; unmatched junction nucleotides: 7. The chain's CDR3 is CASVTSGGVGDTQYF. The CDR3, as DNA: TGTGCCAGCGTCACTAGCGGGGGGGTTGGAGATACGCAGTATTTT. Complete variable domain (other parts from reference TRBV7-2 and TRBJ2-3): GAGVSQSPSNKVTEKGKDVELRCDPISGHTALYWYRQSLGQGLEFLIYFQGNSAPDKSGLPSDRFSAERTGGSVSTLTIQRTQQEDSAVYLCASVTSGGVGDTQYFGPGTRLTVL.

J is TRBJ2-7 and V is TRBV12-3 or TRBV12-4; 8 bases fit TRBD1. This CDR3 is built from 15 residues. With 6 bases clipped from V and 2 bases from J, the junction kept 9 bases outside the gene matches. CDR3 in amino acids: CASRETGGNPYEQYF. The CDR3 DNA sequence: TGTGCCAGCAGGGAAACAGGGGGGAACCCCTACGAGCAGTACTTC.

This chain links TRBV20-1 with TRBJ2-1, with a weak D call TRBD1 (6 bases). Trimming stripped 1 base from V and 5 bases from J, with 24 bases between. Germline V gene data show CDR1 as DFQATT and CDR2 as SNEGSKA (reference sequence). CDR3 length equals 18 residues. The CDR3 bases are TGCAGTGCTAGAGGGAATTCAGGGGCCGAAACAGCAAACAATGAGCAGTTCTTC. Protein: CSARGNSGAETANNEQFF.

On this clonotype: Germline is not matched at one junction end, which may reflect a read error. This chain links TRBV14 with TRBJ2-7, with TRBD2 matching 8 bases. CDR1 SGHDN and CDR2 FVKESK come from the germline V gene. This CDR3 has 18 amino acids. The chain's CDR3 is CASSKRSGSDSPSHEQYF. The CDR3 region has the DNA TGTGCCAGCAGCAAAAGGAGCGGGAGTGATTCCCCCTCCCACGAGCAGTACTTC.

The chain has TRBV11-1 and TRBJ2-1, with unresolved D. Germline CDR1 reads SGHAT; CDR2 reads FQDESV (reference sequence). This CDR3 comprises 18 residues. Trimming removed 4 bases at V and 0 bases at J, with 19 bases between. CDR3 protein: CASSYTRGSSSSYNEQFF. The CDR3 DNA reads TGTGCCAGCAGCTACACTCGAGGCAGTTCAAGCTCCTACAATGAGCAGTTCTTC.

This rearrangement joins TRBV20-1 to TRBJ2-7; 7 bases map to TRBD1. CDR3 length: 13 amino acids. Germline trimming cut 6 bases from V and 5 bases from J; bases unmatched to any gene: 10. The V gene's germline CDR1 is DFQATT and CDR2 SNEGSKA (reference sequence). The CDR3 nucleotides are TGCAGTGCCCCCGACAGGGTAGGGGACGAGCAGTACTTC. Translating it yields CSAPDRVGDEQYF.

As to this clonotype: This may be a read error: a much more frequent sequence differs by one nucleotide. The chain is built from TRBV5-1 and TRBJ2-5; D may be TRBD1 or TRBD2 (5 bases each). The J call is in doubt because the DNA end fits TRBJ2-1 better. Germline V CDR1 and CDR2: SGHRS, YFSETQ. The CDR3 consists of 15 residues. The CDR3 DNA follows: TGCGCCAGCAGCTTGGCGGGGCGGTACCAAGAGACCCAGTTCTTC. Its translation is CASSLAGRYQETQFF.

This chain's CDR3 is CSARPRRHSGNTIYF. The CDR3 nucleotides are TGCAGTGCTAGACCTAGGAGACACTCTGGAAACACCATATATTTT. The chain is built from TRBV20-1 and TRBJ1-3; D not certain. Trimming took off 2 bases at V and 0 bases at J, with 11 bases between the two ends. Germline loops: CDR1 DFQATT, CDR2 SNEGSKA (reference sequence). There are 15 residues in the CDR3.

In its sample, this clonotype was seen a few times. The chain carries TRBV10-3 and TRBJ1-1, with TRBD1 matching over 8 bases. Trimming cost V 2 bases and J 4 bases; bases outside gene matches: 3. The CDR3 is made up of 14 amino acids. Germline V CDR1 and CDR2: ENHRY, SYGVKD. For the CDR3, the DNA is TGTGCCATCAGTGAGGGACAGGGTGGCACTGAAGCTTTCTTT. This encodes CAISEGQGGTEAFF.

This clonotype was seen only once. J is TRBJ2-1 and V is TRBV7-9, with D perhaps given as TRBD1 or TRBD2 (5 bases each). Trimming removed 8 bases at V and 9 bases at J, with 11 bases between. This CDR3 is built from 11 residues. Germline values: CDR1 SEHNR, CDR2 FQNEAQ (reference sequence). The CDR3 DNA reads TGTGCCAGCGCCGCGAGGGGTGAGCAGTTCTTC. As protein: CASAARGEQFF. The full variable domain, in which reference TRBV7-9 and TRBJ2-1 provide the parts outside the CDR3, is DTGVSQNPRHKITKRGQNVTFRCDPISEHNRLYWYRQTLGQGPEFLTYFQNEAQLEKSRLLSDRFSAERPKGSFSTLEIQRTEQGDSAMYLCASAARGEQFFGPGTRLTVL.

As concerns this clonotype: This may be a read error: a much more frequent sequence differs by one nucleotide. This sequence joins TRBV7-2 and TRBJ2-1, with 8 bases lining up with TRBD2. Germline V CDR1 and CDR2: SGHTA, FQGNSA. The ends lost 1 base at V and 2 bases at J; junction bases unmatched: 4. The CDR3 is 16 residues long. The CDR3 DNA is TGTGCCAGCAGCTTAGGGGGTAGCGGGACCTACAATGAGCAGTTCTTC. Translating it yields CASSLGGSGTYNEQFF.

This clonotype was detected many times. The CDR3 nucleotides read TGCAGTGCTAGAGGCTCCTTAGCGGGGGGGAGGGAGACCCAGTACTTC. This codes for CSARGSLAGGRETQYF. The chain links TRBV20-1 to TRBJ2-5; 11 bases align to TRBD2. The germline CDR1 and CDR2 sequences are DFQATT and SNEGSKA (reference sequence). J lost 5 bases, V lost 1 base, and 9 bases had no gene match. The CDR3 extends over 16 amino acids.

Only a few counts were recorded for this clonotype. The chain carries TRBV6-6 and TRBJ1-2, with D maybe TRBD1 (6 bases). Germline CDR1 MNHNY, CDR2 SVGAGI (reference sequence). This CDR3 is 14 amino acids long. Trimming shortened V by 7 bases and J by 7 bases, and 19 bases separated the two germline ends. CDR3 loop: CASTTEQGIGGYTF. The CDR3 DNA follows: TGTGCCAGCACTACAGAACAGGGAATTGGTGGCTACACCTTC.

CDR3 sequence reads: CASSRTGTGNTIYF. CDR3 in DNA: TGTGCCAGCAGTAGGACAGGGACTGGAAACACCATATATTTT. V gene TRBV28 combines with J gene TRBJ1-3; TRBD1 matches 8 bases. Germline V gene data show CDR1 as MDHEN and CDR2 as SYDVKM. This CDR3 is 14 amino acids long. V was clipped by 5 bases and J by 2 bases; unmatched bases: 2.